This T cell receptor beta chain was obtained from a study of T cell responses to AZD1222 COVID-19 vaccine (dated by TCRdb to the early 2020s). Broadly, across the study: A total of 233 trial participants underwent TCR sequencing, of whom 207 received two doses of AZD1222 and about 25 received two doses of the MenACWY control vaccine. Trial participants were enrolled by age into subgroups of 18-55, 56-69 and 70-plus years, and around 150, 29 and 61 TCR-sequenced participants, respectively, were included in these subgroups. Study-level results and caveats: Nearly half of unique spike-specific TCRs reportedly recognized epitopes outside regions mutated in the B.1.351 and B.1.1.7 variants. Conclusions about previously exposed vaccinees are limited because only five to seven AZD1222 recipients were SARS-CoV-2 seropositive at baseline. After two AZD1222 doses, spike-specific TCR breadth and depth were significantly higher than at day 0 and than in MenACWY recipients. The 56-69-year group was small, and its depth increase did not reach significance, likely because of low power. Most participants were white British and females outnumbered males, and the authors suggested that clonal diversity may have been underestimated. Vaccine-associated CD4 TCRs spanned the whole spike protein, with dominant responses in regions 160-218 and 743-854. No day 14 peak-response samples were available, so repertoires were characterized only after the peak T cell response.

The intended sense of this specimen's time point label: baseline before first vaccination. The sample's treatment or condition, from its label and the paper: meningococcal conjugate vaccine given as trial control. Vaccinee samples were obtained from the UK trials COV001 and COV002, which included a single-blind randomized controlled phase 2/3 trial of AZD1222 (ChAdOx1 nCoV-19) in healthy adults. For TCRbeta chain sequencing, PBMC samples were collected from trial participants at day 0 and at day 28 after the second dose. The CDR3 goes from the cysteine to the phenylalanine over 13 residues. Here the CDR3 DNA is all that survives: 39 bases in frame from base 1. To note about this clone: This clone's antigen is unknown. No much larger clone exists at a distance of one base, and base qualities are not known.

The CDR3 regions of human TCRbeta chains were subjected to immunosequencing. Under the source paper's analysis protocol: TCRs in the repertoires were compared against a reference library of SARS-CoV-2-specific TCRs that had been generated with the MIRA antigen-specificity platform. Breadth was defined as the fraction of unique TCRs that were SARS-CoV-2-associated. Depth was defined as the fraction of total T cells that were SARS-CoV-2-associated. Using the MIRA data, each spike-specific TCR was mapped to the spike region that the TCR reacts to and placed in a CD4 or CD8 class. Log10-transformed breadth and depth values were compared by one-way ANOVA with Sidak's multiple comparisons tests. The clones in this table, taken by TCRdb from immuneACCESS, are in-frame only. Not every clone is retained; where verified, under half of the shortfall comes from an unresolved V gene, and the cause of the rest is unknown. V, J and clone size are those of that table, while D and trimming were read from the DNA. This sample gives about 150,000 clones in total; roughly nine tenths of them show up just once. Together, the top ten hold more than 5.5% of the sample.

The sequence is built from TRBV21-1 and TRBJ2-7; the D call of TRBD1 is as the table states it, not checked on the DNA. TRBV21-1 is described as a pseudogene. Sequences were derived from peripheral blood, sampled on day 0 of MenACWY control vaccination. The sequence came from an adult in good health. Read as DNA, the sequence is TGTGCCAGCAGCAGCTGCAGCTCCTACGAGCAGTACTTC. It is translated as CASSSCSSYEQYF.